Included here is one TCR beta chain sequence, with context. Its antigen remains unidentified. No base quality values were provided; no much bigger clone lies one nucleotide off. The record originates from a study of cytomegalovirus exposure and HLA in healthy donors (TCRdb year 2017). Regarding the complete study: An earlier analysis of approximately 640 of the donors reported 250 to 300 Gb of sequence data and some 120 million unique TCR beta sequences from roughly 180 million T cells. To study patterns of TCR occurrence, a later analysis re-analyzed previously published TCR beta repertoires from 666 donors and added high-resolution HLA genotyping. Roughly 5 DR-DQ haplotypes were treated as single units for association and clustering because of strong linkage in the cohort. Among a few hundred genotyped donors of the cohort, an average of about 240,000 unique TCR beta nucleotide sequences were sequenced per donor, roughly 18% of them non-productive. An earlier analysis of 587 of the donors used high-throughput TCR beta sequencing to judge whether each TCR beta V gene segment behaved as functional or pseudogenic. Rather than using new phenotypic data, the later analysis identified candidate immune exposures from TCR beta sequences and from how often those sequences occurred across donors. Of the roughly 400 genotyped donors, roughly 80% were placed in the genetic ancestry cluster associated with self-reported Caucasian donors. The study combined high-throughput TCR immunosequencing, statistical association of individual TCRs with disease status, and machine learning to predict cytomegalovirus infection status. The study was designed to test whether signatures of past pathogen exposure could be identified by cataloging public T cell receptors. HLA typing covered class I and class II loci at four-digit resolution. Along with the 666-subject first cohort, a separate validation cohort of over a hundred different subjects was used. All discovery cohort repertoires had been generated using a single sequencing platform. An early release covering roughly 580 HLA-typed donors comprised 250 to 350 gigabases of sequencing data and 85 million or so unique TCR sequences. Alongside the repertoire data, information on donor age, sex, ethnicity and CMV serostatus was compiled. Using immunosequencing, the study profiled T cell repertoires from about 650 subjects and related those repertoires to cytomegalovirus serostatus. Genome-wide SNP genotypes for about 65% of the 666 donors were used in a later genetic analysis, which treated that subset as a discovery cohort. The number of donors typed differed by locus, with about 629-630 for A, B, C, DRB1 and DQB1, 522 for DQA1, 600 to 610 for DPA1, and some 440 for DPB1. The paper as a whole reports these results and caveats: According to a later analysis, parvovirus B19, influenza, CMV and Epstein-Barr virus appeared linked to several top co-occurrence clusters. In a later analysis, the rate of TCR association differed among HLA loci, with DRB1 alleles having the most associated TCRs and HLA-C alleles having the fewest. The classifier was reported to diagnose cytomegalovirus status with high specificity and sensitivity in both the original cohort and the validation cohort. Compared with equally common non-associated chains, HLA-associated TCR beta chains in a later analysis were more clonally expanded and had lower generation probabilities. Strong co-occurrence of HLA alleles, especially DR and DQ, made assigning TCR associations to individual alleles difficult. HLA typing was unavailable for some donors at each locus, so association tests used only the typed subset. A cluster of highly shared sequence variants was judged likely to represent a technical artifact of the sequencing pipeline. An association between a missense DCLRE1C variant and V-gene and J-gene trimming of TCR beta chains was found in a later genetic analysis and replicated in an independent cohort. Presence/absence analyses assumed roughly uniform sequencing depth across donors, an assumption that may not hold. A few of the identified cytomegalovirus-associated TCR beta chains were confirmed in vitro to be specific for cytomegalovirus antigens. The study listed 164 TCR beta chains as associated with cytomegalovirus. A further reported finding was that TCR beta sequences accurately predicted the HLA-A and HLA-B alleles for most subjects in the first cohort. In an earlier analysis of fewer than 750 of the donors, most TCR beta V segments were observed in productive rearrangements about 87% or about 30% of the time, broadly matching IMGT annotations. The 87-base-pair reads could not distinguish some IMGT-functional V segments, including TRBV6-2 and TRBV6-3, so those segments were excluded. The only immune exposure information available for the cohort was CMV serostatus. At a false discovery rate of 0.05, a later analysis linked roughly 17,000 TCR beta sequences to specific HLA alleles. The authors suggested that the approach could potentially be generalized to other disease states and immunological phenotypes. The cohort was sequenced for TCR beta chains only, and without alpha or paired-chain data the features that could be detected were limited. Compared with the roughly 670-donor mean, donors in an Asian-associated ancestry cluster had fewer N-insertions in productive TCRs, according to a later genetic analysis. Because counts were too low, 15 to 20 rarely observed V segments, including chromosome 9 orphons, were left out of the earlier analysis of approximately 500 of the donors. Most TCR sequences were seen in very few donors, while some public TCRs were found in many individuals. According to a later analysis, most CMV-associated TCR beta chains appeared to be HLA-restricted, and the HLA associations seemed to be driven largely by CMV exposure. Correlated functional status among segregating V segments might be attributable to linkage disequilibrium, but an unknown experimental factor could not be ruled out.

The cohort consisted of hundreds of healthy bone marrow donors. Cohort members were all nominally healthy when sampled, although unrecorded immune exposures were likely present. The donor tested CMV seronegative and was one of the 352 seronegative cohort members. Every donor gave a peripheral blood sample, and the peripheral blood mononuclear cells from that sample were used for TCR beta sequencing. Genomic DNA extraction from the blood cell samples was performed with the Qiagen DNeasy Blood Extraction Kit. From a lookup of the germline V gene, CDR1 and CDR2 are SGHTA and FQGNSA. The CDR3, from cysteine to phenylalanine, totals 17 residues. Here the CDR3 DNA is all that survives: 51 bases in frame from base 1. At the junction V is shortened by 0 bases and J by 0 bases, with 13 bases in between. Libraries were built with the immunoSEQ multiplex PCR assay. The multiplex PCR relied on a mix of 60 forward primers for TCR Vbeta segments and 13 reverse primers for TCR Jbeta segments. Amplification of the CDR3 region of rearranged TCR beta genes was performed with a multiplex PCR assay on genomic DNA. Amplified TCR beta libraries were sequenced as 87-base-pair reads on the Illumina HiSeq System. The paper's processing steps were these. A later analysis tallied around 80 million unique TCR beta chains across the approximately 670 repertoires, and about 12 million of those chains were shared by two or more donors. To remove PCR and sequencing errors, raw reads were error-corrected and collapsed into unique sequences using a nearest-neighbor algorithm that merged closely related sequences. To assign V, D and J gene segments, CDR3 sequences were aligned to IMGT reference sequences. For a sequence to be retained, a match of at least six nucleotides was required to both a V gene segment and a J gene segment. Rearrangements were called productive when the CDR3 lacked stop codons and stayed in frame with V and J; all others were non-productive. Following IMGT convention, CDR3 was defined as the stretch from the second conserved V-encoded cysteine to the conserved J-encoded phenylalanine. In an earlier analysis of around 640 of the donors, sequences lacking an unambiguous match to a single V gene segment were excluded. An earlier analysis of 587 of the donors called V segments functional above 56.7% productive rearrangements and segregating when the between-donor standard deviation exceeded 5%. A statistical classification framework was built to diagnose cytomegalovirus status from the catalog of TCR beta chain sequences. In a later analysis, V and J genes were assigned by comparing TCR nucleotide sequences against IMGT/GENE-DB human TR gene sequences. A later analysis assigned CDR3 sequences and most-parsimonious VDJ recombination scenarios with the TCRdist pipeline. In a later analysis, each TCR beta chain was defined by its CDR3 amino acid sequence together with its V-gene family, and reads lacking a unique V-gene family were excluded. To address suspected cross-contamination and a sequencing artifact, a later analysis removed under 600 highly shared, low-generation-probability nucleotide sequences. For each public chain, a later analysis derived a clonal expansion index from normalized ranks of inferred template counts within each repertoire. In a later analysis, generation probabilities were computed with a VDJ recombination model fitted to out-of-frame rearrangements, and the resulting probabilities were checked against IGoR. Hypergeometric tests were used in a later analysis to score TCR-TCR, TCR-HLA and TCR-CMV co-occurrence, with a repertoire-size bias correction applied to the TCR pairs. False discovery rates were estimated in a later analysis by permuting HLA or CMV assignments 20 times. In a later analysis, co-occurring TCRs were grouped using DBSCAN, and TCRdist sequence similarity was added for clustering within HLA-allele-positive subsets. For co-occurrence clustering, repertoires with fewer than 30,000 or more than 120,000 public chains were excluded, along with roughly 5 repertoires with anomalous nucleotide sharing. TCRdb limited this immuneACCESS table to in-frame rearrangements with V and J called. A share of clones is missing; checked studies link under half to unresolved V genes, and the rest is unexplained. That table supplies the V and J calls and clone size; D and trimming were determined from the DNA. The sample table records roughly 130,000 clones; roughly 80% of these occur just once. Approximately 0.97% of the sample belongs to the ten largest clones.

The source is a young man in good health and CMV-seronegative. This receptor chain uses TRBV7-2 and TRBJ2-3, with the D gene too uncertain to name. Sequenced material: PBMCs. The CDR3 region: CASSLAAVPTSTDTQYF. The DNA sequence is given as TGTGCCAGCAGCTTAGCGGCAGTGCCGACTAGCACAGATACGCAGTATTTT.